Sequencing of this TCR beta chain was carried out in a study of blood T cell repertoires in COVID-19. Germline CDR1 is SGHKS and CDR2 is YYEKEE (reference sequence). The CDR3 length is 14 residues. The V end lost 0 bases, the J end lost 1 base, and 8 bases lay between the germline ends. Per the original methods: How many nucleated cells were present was estimated from reference gene primer amplification. The protocol was immunoSEQ multiplex PCR, while the TCRdb copy is restricted to in-frame clones and leaves out a portion. V, J and clone size are those of that table, while D and trimming were read from the DNA. The table has 250,000 to 350,000 clones, around 90% seen once.

The chain recombines TRBV5-5 with TRBJ2-7; perhaps TRBD2 as D (5 bases). The clonotype was recovered from a man younger than 30 with active or convalescent COVID-19. Material: peripheral blood. In DNA form, the CDR3 reads TGTGCCAGCAGCTTGGGGAGGACTTCCTACGAGCAGTACTTC. It yields the protein CASSLGRTSYEQYF.